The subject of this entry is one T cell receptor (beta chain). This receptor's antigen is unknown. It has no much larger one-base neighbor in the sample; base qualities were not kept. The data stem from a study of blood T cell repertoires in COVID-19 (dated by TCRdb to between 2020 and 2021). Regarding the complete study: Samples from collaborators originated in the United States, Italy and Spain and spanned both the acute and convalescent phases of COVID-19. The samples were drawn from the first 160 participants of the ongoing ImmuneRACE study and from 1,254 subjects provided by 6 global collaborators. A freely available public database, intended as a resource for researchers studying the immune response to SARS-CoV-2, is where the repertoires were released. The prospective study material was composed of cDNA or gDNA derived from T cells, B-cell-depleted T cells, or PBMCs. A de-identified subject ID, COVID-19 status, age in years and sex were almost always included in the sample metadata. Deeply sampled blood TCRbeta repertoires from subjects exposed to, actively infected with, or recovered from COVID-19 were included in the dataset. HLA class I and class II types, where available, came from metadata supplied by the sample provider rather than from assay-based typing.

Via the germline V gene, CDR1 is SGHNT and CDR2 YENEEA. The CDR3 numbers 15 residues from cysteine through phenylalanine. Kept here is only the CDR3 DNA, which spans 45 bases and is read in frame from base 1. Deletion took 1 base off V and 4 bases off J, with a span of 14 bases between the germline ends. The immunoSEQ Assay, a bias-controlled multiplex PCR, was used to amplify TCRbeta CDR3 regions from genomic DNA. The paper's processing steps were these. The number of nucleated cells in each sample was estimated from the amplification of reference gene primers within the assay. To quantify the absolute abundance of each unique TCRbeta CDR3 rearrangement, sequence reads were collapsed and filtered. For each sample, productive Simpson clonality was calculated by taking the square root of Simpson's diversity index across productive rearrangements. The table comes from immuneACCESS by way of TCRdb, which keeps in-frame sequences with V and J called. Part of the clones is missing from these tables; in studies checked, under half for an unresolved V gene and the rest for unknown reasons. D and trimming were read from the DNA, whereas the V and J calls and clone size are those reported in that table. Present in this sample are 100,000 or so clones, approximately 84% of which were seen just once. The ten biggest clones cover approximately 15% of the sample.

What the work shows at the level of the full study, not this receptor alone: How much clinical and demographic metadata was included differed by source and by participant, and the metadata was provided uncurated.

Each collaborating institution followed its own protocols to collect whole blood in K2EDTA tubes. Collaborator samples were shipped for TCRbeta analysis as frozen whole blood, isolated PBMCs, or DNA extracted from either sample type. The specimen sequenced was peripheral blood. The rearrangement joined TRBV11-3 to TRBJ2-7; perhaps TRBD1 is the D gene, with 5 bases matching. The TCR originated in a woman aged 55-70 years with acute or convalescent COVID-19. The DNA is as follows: TGTGCCAGCAGCTTAGGGACACCCAGACGATACGAGCAGTACTTC. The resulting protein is CASSLGTPRRYEQYF.